This T cell receptor (beta chain) was obtained from a study of T cell changes during pregnancy in multiple sclerosis. The repertoire was sequenced with immunoSEQ multiplex PCR; TCRdb's copy has only in-frame clones and lacks some. Of 43,000 or so clones in the sample, roughly 90% were seen once. Germline assignment: CDR1 MGHRA and CDR2 YSYEKL. The CDR3 has 16 residues. Trimming removed 5 bases from V and 3 bases from J; junction bases left unmatched: 12. The chain recombines TRBV4-1 with TRBJ1-1, with 7 bases fitting TRBD1. Here the sequenced sample was peripheral blood, taken in the first trimester of pregnancy. This receptor was obtained from a female donor with multiple sclerosis, enrolled in a pregnancy study. CDR3 sequence (DNA): TGCGCCAGCAGCTCCCCGGCGACAGGGAAGTACACTGAAGCTTTCTTT. Its translation is CASSSPATGKYTEAFF.